This T cell receptor beta chain comes out of a study of T cell responses to AZD1222 COVID-19 vaccine. Overall study findings and caveats: A rise in Spike-specific TCR breadth and depth followed two AZD1222 doses. Targets within unmutated variant regions were reportedly found for nearly half of spike-specific TCRs.

Profiling relied on immunoSEQ multiplex PCR, and the TCRdb table lists in-frame clones only, not all of them. There are about 84,000 clones in the sample; roughly 88% occur only once, and about 12% lies in the top ten. The CDR3 loop spans 13 amino acids. V lost 2 bases and J 1 base, leaving 4 bases between the germline ends. In the case of this clone: The target antigen is unknown.

The sequenced sample was peripheral blood, obtained 28 days after the second AZD1222 dose. The TCR comes from an adult who received the AZD1222 COVID-19 vaccine. The V gene is TRBV12-3 or TRBV12-4, the J gene TRBJ2-3; D is unclear. CDR3 sequence: CASSLSGTDTQYF. The CDR3 DNA is TGTGCCAGCAGTTTAAGTGGCACAGATACGCAGTATTTT.